The 24 T cell receptor beta chains given below trace back to one sample, sequenced in a study of T cell clusters in autoimmune cytopenias. TRB was amplified from roughly 270 ng of peripheral blood genomic DNA per sample. One tube held mixed TRB-A and TRB-B primer pools for touch-down PCR. TCRdb reprocessed the multiplex PCR reads and keeps a single row for each CDR3 protein, giving no DNA. The repertoire shows over 4,500 distinct CDR3 sequences; the top ten hold approximately 8.7%. The sample comprised peripheral blood. The origin of the receptors is a human donor with an autoimmune cytopenia or autoimmune hepatitis (not recorded which).

The V call is TRBV5-6, the J call TRBJ1-2; TCRdb returns TRBD1, unconfirmable since there is no DNA. The CDR3 runs to 13 residues. Per germline, CDR1 SGHDT and CDR2 YYEEEE. CDR3 region: CASSWTGAGGYTF.

This clonotype is identified as medium-sized from frequency. This chain uses TRBV5-4 with TRBJ2-5; TCRdb's D gene call, TRBD2, goes unchecked for lack of DNA. Germline values: CDR1 SGHNT, CDR2 YYREEE (reference sequence). The CDR3 loop spans 14 amino acids. This chain's CDR3 is CASSDTRAKETQYF. Full variable domain (remainder filled in from reference TRBV5-4 and TRBJ2-5): ETGVTQSPTHLIKTRGQQVTLRCSSQSGHNTVSWYQQALGQGPQFIFQYYREEENGRGNFPPRFSGLQFPNYSSELNVNALELDDSALYLCASSDTRAKETQYFGPGTRLLVL.

The J gene is TRBJ2-3, the V gene TRBV11-2. The germline V gene encodes CDR1 SGHAT and CDR2 FQNNGV. The CDR3 sequence is 12 residues long. CDR3 region: CASSLGVDTQYF. The variable domain in full, completed from reference TRBV11-2 and TRBJ2-3, reads EAGVAQSPRYKIIEKRQSVAFWCNPISGHATLYWYQQILGQGPKLLIQFQNNGVVDDSQLPKDRFSAERLKGVDSTLKIQPAKLEDSAVYLCASSLGVDTQYFGPGTRLTVL.

Measured by frequency, this clonotype is medium-sized. The V and J genes are TRBV5-6 and TRBJ2-6; as DNA is missing, the TRBD1 call by TCRdb cannot be tested. The CDR3 sequence is 18 residues long. CDR1 and CDR2 (germline): SGHDT, YYEEEE. The CDR3 reads CASSSVRTGISGANVLTF.

V gene TRBV5-6 combines with J gene TRBJ2-7; TCRdb's D gene call, TRBD2, goes unchecked for lack of DNA. Germline values: CDR1 SGHDT, CDR2 YYEEEE. This CDR3 is 12 amino acids long. CDR3 region: CASSFSGGPRYF.

The rearrangement joins TRBV5-1 to TRBJ2-2; TCRdb outputs TRBD1, but without DNA this stays unchecked. The CDR3 covers 17 residues. Germline CDR1 SGHRS, CDR2 YFSETQ. The CDR3 sequence: CASSLGRVGGNTGELFF.

According to its frequency, this clonotype is medium-sized. The V gene is TRBV5-4, the J gene TRBJ1-6; no DNA is available, so the TRBD1 call from TCRdb remains unchecked. The germline V gene encodes CDR1 SGHNT and CDR2 YYREEE (reference sequence). The CDR3 has 16 amino acids. The CDR3 loop is CASSLAGGAGNSPLHF.

The chain couples TRBV6-1 to TRBJ1-5. CDR3 length: 14 residues. CDR1 and CDR2 from the germline V gene are MNHNS and SASEGT. This CDR3 is CASSELTFNQPQHF.

This clonotype shows up as medium-sized by frequency. The rearrangement uses TRBV6-1 and TRBJ2-1. Germline loops: CDR1 MNHNS, CDR2 SASEGT. The CDR3 has 12 residues. This CDR3 reads CASSVRLNEQFF.

The chain joins TRBV7-4 to TRBJ2-3; the D call of TRBD1 rests on TCRdb alone, since no DNA is present to check it. CDR1 SGHVT and CDR2 SQSDAQ come from the germline V gene. The CDR3 sequence is 15 residues long. The CDR3 sequence is CASSVGDRSSDTQYF.

By frequency, this clonotype is medium-sized (0.01 to 0.1%). The chain uses TRBV6-1 and TRBJ2-1. CDR1 and CDR2 (germline): MNHNS, SASEGT. The CDR3 has 13 residues. CDR3 protein: CASSEARFNEQFF.

According to its frequency, this clonotype is medium-sized. The V and J genes are TRBV6-5 and TRBJ2-1; without DNA, the TCRdb call of TRBD2 cannot be checked. Looked up from germline, CDR1 is MNHEY and CDR2 is SVGAGI. The CDR3 totals 15 residues. The CDR3: CASNVAGGAYNEQFF.

This chain joins TRBV30 and TRBJ2-2; lacking DNA, the TRBD1 call made by TCRdb goes unchecked. The germline gives CDR1 GTSNPN, CDR2 SVGIG (reference sequence). The CDR3 extends over 16 amino acids. This CDR3 reads CAWSVLRTTNTGELFF.

This clonotype shows up as medium-sized (0.01 to 0.1%) by frequency. The chain employs TRBV29-1 and TRBJ1-2. The CDR3 covers 16 residues. Per germline, CDR1 SQVTM and CDR2 ANQGSEA. CDR3 in amino acids: CSAPVRDDNPNYGYTF.

This chain links TRBV7-2 with TRBJ1-1; TCRdb selects TRBD1, and the lack of DNA leaves this call unchecked. CDR1 and CDR2 (germline): SGHTA, FQGNSA. This CDR3 is built from 14 residues. The CDR3 spells CASSPNTVRDEAFF.

This chain links TRBV6-5 with TRBJ2-5. The germline V gene has CDR1 MNHEY and CDR2 SVGAGI. The CDR3 spans 14 residues. CDR3 region: CASSNLNRLETQYF.

The V gene is TRBV14, the J gene TRBJ2-7; the TRBD1 assignment by TCRdb is unverifiable without DNA. From germline, CDR1 is SGHDN and CDR2 FVKESK. The CDR3 length is 14 residues. The CDR3 reads CASSPLAGLGEQYF.

This rearrangement joins TRBV5-4 to TRBJ2-1; checking the TCRdb D call of TRBD2 is not possible without DNA. The CDR3 is 14 amino acids. CDR1 is SGHNT, CDR2 YYREEE, per germline (reference sequence). The CDR3: CASSPTSGDNEQFF. The variable domain in full, completed from reference TRBV5-4 and TRBJ2-1, reads ETGVTQSPTHLIKTRGQQVTLRCSSQSGHNTVSWYQQALGQGPQFIFQYYREEENGRGNFPPRFSGLQFPNYSSELNVNALELDDSALYLCASSPTSGDNEQFFGPGTRLTVL.

This clonotype is called medium-sized based on its frequency. The rearrangement joins TRBV29-1 to TRBJ2-7; TCRdb designates TRBD1, a call that cannot be tested without DNA. Germline V gene sequence: CDR1 SQVTM, CDR2 ANQGSEA. The CDR3 is 13 amino acids. The CDR3 protein is CSAVGAYSYEQYF.

The chain recombines TRBV5-4 with TRBJ2-5; TCRdb gives TRBD2 as the D gene, but with no DNA this cannot be confirmed. CDR1 is SGHNT, CDR2 YYREEE, per germline (reference sequence). The CDR3 loop spans 17 amino acids. CDR3 region: CASSLAVRGGLRETQYF.

Measured by frequency, this clonotype is medium-sized. The chain uses TRBV29-1 and TRBJ2-3; TCRdb names TRBD2, which stays unverified in the absence of DNA. Germline CDR1 is SQVTM and CDR2 is ANQGSEA. The CDR3 is made up of 16 amino acids. This CDR3 is CSARTTGPSSTDTQYF.

The rearrangement joins TRBV30 to TRBJ1-6. This CDR3 contains 18 residues. Germline V gene lookup returns CDR1 GTSNPN and CDR2 SVGIG (reference sequence). CDR3: CAWSRGRSGLNSVSPLHF.

This chain links TRBV6-6 with TRBJ2-7; TCRdb's D call of TRBD2 is untestable without DNA. The CDR3 consists of 15 residues. Germline CDR1 and CDR2: MNHNY and SVGAGI (reference sequence). The CDR3 loop reads CASRSPSGGHYEQYF.

The V gene is TRBV6-5, the J gene TRBJ2-7; TCRdb indicates TRBD1, and absent DNA this call remains unverified. Germline V gives CDR1 MNHEY, CDR2 SVGAGI. There are 15 residues in the CDR3. CDR3 in amino acids: CASSYRTGEGYEQYF.